Detailed here is one T cell receptor (beta chain). This clone turned up a few times. Its antigen has not been determined. Within one base of it there is no much larger clone, and no base qualities were kept. These data come from a study of beta chain features in type 1 diabetes (dated by TCRdb to 2017 to 2018). Background on the whole study: Mean age, gender distribution, total cell number and subset yield did not differ between patients and healthy donors. Regulatory and stem cell-like memory subsets were isolated from only 8 patients and roughly 8 healthy donors, whereas naive and central memory subsets came from all 28 donors. In the study, TCRB repertoires of sorted circulating CD4+ T cell subsets from recently diagnosed type 1 diabetes patients were compared with those of matched healthy donors. A total of 107,917,701 sorted cells were examined across all samples, and the number of cells per subset was strongly correlated with RNA yield.

Including cysteine and phenylalanine, the CDR3 has 11 amino acids. Only CDR3 DNA remains: 33 bases, in frame from the first base. Looking up the germline V gene (reference sequence) yields CDR1 DFQATT and CDR2 SNEGSKA. V is pared back by 4 bases and J by 8 bases, with 9 bases lying between the germline termini. A single peripheral blood draw of 95 to 150 mL on average was collected from each donor into heparinised tubes. Naive, central memory, regulatory and stem cell-like memory CD4+ T cells were sorted on a BD FACSAria II using a panel including CD45RO, CCR7, CD25, CD127, CD95 and CD27. Every sorted population had a purity above 98%. PBMCs were isolated immediately by Lymphoprep density gradient centrifugation and stained directly without culture. Samples were stained and sorted in pairs, with one healthy donor and one patient per experiment, so that batch effects were minimized. General study outcomes and caveats: Because cDNA was sequenced instead of genomic DNA, activated cells with high expression could be over-represented, although the groups did not differ in activation or CD3 levels. A moderate but significant shortening of TCRB CDR3 length was observed in type 1 diabetes patients in all four CD4+ subsets. Naive, central memory and regulatory TCRB repertoires appeared to be more similar among patients than among healthy donors. PCR may preferentially amplify shorter templates, but because patient and control samples were amplified and corrected together, any resulting skew would affect both groups equally. HLA sub-analyses involved small numbers of individuals, so any influence of HLA type on TCRB rearrangement remained unresolved. At VDJ recombination sites, type 1 diabetes patients had fewer insertions and more deleted nucleotides, which implies abnormalities in thymic rearrangement.

The entire amount of isolated RNA was reverse transcribed using the High Capacity cDNA Reverse Transcription Kit, so the sequenced TCRB transcripts were expressed ones. Deep immunoSEQ sequencing was applied to naive, central memory and regulatory T cell samples, giving an average of roughly 3.6 million total reads per sample. After sorted cells were lysed in RLT buffer, RNA was extracted with DNase-treated RNeasy Micro or Mini kits, with the choice depending on cell number. To prevent cross-contamination, each cell subset was processed individually, whereas patient and healthy donor samples were processed jointly. The immunoSEQ multiplex PCR was used to amplify TCRB sequences from cDNA, yielding 87-bp fragments that span the CDR3 region. The amplicons were sequenced using the Illumina HiSeq platform. The authors' pipeline ran thus. Synthetic template baselines were used to correct PCR bias computationally, reads within Hamming distance 2 were collapsed together, and singletons that could not be merged were discarded. Reads were aligned against IMGT so that V, D and J genes, CDR3 length and insertions or deletions at six rearrangement sites could be assigned. Within each subset, clonotype counts were normalized to sorted cell number, and only after that were true diversity and Gini coefficients computed with the tcR R package. The overlap coefficient, calculated on TCRB nucleotide sequences, was used to quantify repertoire sharing. Out-of-frame TCRB sequences from naive cells were analyzed as a proxy for the pre-selection repertoire. This immuneACCESS table, as held by TCRdb, lists in-frame sequences with V and J called but not all clones. Of the missing ones, under half trace to an unresolved V gene in checked studies; the others have no known cause. For V, J and clone size, that table is used; D and trimming come from the DNA. This sample is represented by a few hundred thousand clones; more than 13% of them were singletons. Approximately 0.02% of the sample is held by the ten biggest clonotypes.

This TCR derives from a woman between 18 and 30 years old in good health. The source material was naive CD4+ T cells from blood. Per the publication, the cell subset or site label means: true naive CD4+ T cells. The chain is assembled from TRBV20-1 and TRBJ2-4, with the D gene too uncertain to name. DNA sequence: TGCAGTGCTAACCGGGTGGACATTCAGTACTTC. Translated, it reads CSANRVDIQYF.